These 19 T cell receptor beta chains came from one sample sequenced in a study of T-cell memory formation after mild COVID-19. TCRdb processed the 5' RACE reads anew with MiXCR; each CDR3 protein has one entry. In the table there are approximately 150,000 distinct CDR3 sequences, roughly 14% of which are singletons. The specimen sequenced was PBMCs or a T cell subset sorted from them (not recorded which). The receptor source for this set is an adult woman who had mild COVID-19 (a few samples of this study predate the infection). Cell type and time point are not known.

The chain uses TRBV5-1 and TRBJ2-3; D might be TRBD2 (5 bases). This CDR3 spans 14 amino acids. Germline-derived CDR1 and CDR2 are SGHRS and YFSETQ. Deletions cut 0 bases from V and 2 bases from J, with 7 bases between. The CDR3 DNA follows: TGCGCCAGCAGCTTGGGGGAGATCACAGATACGCAGTATTTT. It translates to CASSLGEITDTQYF.

In its sample, this clonotype was seen many times. This chain joins TRBV5-6 and TRBJ2-3, with D maybe TRBD1 (6 bases). Germline CDR1 and CDR2: SGHDT and YYEEEE. V lost 1 base and J 1 base, leaving 13 bases between the germline ends. This CDR3 contains 16 residues. The CDR3 bases are TGTGCCAGCAGCTTGACAGGGAGTATTGGCACAGATACGCAGTATTTT. Encoded protein: CASSLTGSIGTDTQYF.

The genes are TRBV11-2 and TRBJ2-5; D remains ambiguous. Trimming shortened V by 1 base and J by 1 base, and 25 bases separated the two germline ends. Germline V gene data show CDR1 as SGHAT and CDR2 as FQNNGV. This CDR3 spans 20 amino acids. CDR3 loop: CASSLAGLVSSLPSQETQYF. The CDR3 region has the DNA TGTGCCAGCAGCTTAGCAGGTTTGGTCAGCTCACTCCCTTCCCAAGAGACCCAGTACTTC. Looking up the rest from reference TRBV11-2 and TRBJ2-5 gives the full variable domain: EAGVAQSPRYKIIEKRQSVAFWCNPISGHATLYWYQQILGQGPKLLIQFQNNGVVDDSQLPKDRFSAERLKGVDSTLKIQPAKLEDSAVYLCASSLAGLVSSLPSQETQYFGPGTRLLVL.

V and J are TRBV24-1 and TRBJ2-2; D is perhaps TRBD1 or TRBD2 (5 bases each). The CDR3 covers 19 residues. The germline V gene has CDR1 KGHDR and CDR2 SFDVKD. Trimming removed 1 base at V and 6 bases at J, with 23 bases between. In DNA, the CDR3 is TGTGCCACCAGTGATTTCTGGGCGTCGGGGCTGGGATCGCCCGGGGAGCTGTTTTTT. Its translation: CATSDFWASGLGSPGELFF.

This clonotype was picked up a small number of times. The chain is built from TRBV2 and TRBJ1-2; the D gene is possibly TRBD1 (5 bases). Trimming shortened V by 4 bases and J by 8 bases, and 11 bases separated the two germline ends. The CDR3 contains 12 residues. The germline V gene encodes CDR1 SNHLY and CDR2 FYNNEI. In DNA, the CDR3 is TGTGCCAGCAGTGGGACAATAAAAGGCTACACCTTC. As protein: CASSGTIKGYTF. Full variable domain (outside the CDR3, taken from reference TRBV2 and TRBJ1-2): EPEVTQTPSHQVTQMGQEVILRCVPISNHLYFYWYRQILGQKVEFLVSFYNNEISEKSEIFDDQFSVERPDGSNFTLKIRSTKLEDSAMYFCASSGTIKGYTFGSGTRLTVV.

This clonotype was observed a few times. CDR3 nucleotide sequence: TGCGCCAGCAGCTTACCGGGACAGGGGGCGCCGTACCAAGAGACCCAGTACTTC. Protein sequence: CASSLPGQGAPYQETQYF. The rearrangement links TRBV5-1 to TRBJ2-5, with 12 bases identical to TRBD1. The CDR3 extends over 18 amino acids. The V and J ends lost 2 bases and 0 bases, in that order; junction bases with no gene match: 8. Germline V gene lookup returns CDR1 SGHRS and CDR2 YFSETQ.

The chain recombines TRBV3-1 with TRBJ1-2; maybe TRBD1 (5 bases). The V gene lost 3 bases and the J gene lost 4 bases, with 12 bases spanning the gap. CDR1 is LGHDT and CDR2 is YNNKEL in the germline V gene (reference sequence). The CDR3 covers 14 residues. The CDR3 loop reads CASSQPGTSYGYTF. CDR3 bases: TGTGCCAGCAGCCAGCCAGGGACGTCCTATGGCTACACCTTC.

In DNA form, the CDR3 reads TGCGCCAGCAGCCAAGGAGAGGTTTTTCAATCCGGGGCCAACGTCCTGACTTTC. It translates to CASSQGEVFQSGANVLTF. The chain joins TRBV4-1 to TRBJ2-6; D unclear. There are 18 residues in the CDR3. V was trimmed by 1 base and J by 4 bases, leaving 17 bases between them. Germline assignment: CDR1 MGHRA and CDR2 YSYEKL.

V and J are TRBV7-9 and TRBJ1-6, with D tentatively TRBD1 (5 bases). This CDR3 contains 14 residues. The V and J ends lost 5 bases and 4 bases respectively, with 9 bases between them. Germline CDR1 is SEHNR and CDR2 is FQNEAQ (reference sequence). The CDR3 reads CASSQGGYNSPLHF. The CDR3 bases are TGTGCCAGCAGCCAGGGAGGTTATAATTCACCCCTCCACTTT.

In its sample, this clonotype was seen a few times. The chain is built from TRBV9 and TRBJ1-1; no clear D. The CDR3 has 16 amino acids. Germline CDR1 and CDR2: SGDLS and YYNGEE. V lost 0 bases to trimming and J lost 4 bases, with 16 bases between them. The chain's CDR3 is CASSVDLGVGVTEAFF. For the CDR3, the DNA is TGTGCCAGCAGCGTAGATCTCGGGGTGGGAGTCACTGAAGCTTTCTTT.

V gene TRBV15 combines with J gene TRBJ2-7, with TRBD1 identical over 7 bases. The CDR3 runs 14 residues. CDR1 and CDR2 (germline): LNHNV, YYDKDF (reference sequence). With 6 bases clipped from V and 0 bases from J, the junction kept 5 bases outside the gene matches. This CDR3 is CATSPGTVSYEQYF. CDR3 coding DNA: TGTGCCACCAGTCCTGGGACAGTCTCCTACGAGCAGTACTTC.

A few counts support this clonotype. The CDR3 here is CASSSGQGRRYEQYF. The CDR3 nucleotides are TGCGCCAGCAGCTCAGGACAGGGAAGAAGGTACGAGCAGTACTTC. The J gene is TRBJ2-7, the V gene TRBV5-1; 8 positions agree with TRBD1. CDR1 SGHRS and CDR2 YFSETQ come from the germline V gene. V shed 3 bases, J shed 4 bases, and the junction held 9 bases outside the gene matches. This CDR3 spans 15 amino acids.

This clonotype has only a few counts. This chain links TRBV27 with TRBJ2-2; 7 bases are a match to TRBD2. Germline V gives CDR1 MNHEY, CDR2 SMNVEV (reference sequence). The CDR3 is 16 residues long. V trimming: 1 base; J trimming: 1 base; junction bases outside the gene matches: 3. For the CDR3, the DNA is TGTGCCAGCAGTTTATGGTCGGGAGGGAACACCGGGGAGCTGTTTTTT. This codes for CASSLWSGGNTGELFF.

This clonotype was detected many times. V and J are TRBV6-5 and TRBJ2-4; D perhaps matches TRBD1 (6 bases). CDR1 is MNHEY and CDR2 is SVGAGI in the germline V gene. V was clipped by 1 base and J by 1 base, with 8 bases between them. CDR3 length: 15 residues. This chain's CDR3 is CASSYWQGAKNIQYF. The DNA for the CDR3 is TGTGCCAGCAGTTACTGGCAGGGGGCCAAAAACATTCAGTACTTC.

The V gene is TRBV4-3, the J gene TRBJ2-3; D may correspond to TRBD1 or TRBD2 (5 bases each). The V end was cut by 1 base, the J end by 1 base, with 9 bases between. Looked up from germline, CDR1 is LGHNA and CDR2 is YSLEER. This CDR3 has 15 residues. CDR3 sequence: CASSQGDGRTDTQYF. The CDR3 nucleotides read TGCGCCAGCAGCCAAGGGGACGGACGCACAGATACGCAGTATTTT.

This clonotype was seen ten or more times. The chain uses TRBV4-1 and TRBJ2-7; 9 nucleotides match TRBD2. The V gene end was trimmed by 0 bases and the J gene end by 4 bases; junction bases not matched to a gene: 7. The CDR3 contains 16 residues. Germline V gene lookup returns CDR1 MGHRA and CDR2 YSYEKL. The CDR3 here is CASSQDPSGIRYEQYF. CDR3 bases: TGCGCCAGCAGCCAAGATCCTAGCGGGATACGGTACGAGCAGTACTTC.

This clonotype has only a few counts. This chain joins TRBV29-1 and TRBJ2-3, with 7 nucleotides matching TRBD1. V dropped 7 bases and J dropped 5; count of bases not matched to a gene: 9. Germline values: CDR1 SQVTM, CDR2 ANQGSEA. This CDR3 has 13 amino acids. As DNA, the CDR3 is TGCAGCGGTACAACAGGGGTTGGAGATACGCAGTATTTT. Its protein product is CSGTTGVGDTQYF.

The rearrangement joins TRBV2 to TRBJ2-5, with TRBD2 matching 11 bases. Germline V gene lookup returns CDR1 SNHLY and CDR2 FYNNEI. The V and J ends lost 3 bases and 7 bases, in that order; junction bases with no gene match: 10. The CDR3 has 16 amino acids. The CDR3 region is CASSEGLAVGPGTQYF. CDR3 sequence (DNA): TGTGCCAGCAGTGAGGGACTAGCGGTGGGGCCAGGGACCCAGTACTTC.

The table lists this clonotype with a few counts. V usage is TRBV7-9 and J usage is TRBJ2-2, with TRBD2 identical over 8 bases. V lost 1 base, J lost 3 bases, and 10 bases stayed unmatched. This CDR3 comprises 18 residues. Germline loops: CDR1 SEHNR, CDR2 FQNEAQ (reference sequence). CDR3 in DNA: TGTGCCAGCAGCTTAGTTCCCGGGACTAGGGAAGACACCGGGGAGCTGTTTTTT. Its protein is CASSLVPGTREDTGELFF.